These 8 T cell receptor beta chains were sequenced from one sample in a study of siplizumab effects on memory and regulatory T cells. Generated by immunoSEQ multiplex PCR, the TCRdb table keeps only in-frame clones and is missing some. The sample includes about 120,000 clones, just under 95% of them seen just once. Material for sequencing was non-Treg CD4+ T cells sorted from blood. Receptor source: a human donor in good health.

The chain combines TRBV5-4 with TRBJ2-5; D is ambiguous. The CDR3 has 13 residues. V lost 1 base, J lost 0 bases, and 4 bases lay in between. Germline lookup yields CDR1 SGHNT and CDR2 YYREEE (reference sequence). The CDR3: CASSLPHQETQYF. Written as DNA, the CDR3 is TGTGCCAGCAGCTTGCCCCACCAAGAGACCCAGTACTTC.

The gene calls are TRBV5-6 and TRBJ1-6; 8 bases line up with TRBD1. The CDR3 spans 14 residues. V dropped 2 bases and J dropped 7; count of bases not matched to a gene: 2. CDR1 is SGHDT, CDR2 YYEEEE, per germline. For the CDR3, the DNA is TGTGCCAGCAGCTTTTACAGGGGGAATTCACCCCTCCACTTT. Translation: CASSFYRGNSPLHF.

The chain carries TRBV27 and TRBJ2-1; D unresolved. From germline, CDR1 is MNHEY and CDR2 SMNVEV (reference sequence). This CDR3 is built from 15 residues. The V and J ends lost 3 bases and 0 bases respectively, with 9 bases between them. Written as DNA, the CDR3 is TGTGCCAGCAGTTTCTTGGTAGGCTCCTACAATGAGCAGTTCTTC. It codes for CASSFLVGSYNEQFF.

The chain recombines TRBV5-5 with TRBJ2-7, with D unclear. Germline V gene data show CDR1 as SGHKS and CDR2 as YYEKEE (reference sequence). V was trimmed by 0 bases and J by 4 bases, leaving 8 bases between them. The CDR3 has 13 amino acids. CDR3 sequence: CASSLGHQYEQYF. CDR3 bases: TGTGCCAGCAGCTTGGGACACCAATACGAGCAGTACTTC.

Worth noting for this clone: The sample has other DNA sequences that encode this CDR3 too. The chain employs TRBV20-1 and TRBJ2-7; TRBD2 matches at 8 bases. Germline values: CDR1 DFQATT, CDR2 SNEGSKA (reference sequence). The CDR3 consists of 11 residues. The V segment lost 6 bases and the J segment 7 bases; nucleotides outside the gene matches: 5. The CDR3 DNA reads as TGCAGTGCGCAGGGCGGGGGGGAGCAGTACTTC. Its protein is CSAQGGGEQYF.

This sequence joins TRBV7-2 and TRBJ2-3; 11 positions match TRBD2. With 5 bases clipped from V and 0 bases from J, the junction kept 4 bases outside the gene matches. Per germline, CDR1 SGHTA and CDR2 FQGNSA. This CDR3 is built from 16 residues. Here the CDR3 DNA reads TGTGCCAGCAGCGCGACTAGCGGGGACAGCACAGATACGCAGTATTTT. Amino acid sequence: CASSATSGDSTDTQYF.

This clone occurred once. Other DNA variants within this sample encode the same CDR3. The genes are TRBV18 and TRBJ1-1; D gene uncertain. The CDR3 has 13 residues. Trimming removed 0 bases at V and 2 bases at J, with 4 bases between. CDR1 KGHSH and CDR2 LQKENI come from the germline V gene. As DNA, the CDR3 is TGTGCCAGCTCACCACCCGGTAACACTGAAGCTTTCTTT. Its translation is CASSPPGNTEAFF.

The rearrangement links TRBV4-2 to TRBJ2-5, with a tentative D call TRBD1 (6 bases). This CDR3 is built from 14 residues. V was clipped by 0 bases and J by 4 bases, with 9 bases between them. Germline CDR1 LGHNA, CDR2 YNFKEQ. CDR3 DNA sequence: TGTGCCAGCAGCCAAGATGGGGGCCCAGAGACCCAGTACTTC. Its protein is CASSQDGGPETQYF.